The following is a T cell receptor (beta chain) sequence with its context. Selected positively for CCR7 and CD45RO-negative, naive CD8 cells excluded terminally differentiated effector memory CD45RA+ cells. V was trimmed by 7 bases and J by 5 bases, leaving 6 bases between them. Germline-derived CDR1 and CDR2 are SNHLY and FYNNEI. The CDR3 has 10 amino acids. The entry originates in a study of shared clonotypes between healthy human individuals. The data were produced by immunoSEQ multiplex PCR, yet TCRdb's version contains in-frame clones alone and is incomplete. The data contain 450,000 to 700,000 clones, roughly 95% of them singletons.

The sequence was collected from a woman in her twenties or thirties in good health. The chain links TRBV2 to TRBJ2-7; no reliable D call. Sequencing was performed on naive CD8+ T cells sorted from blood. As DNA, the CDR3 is TGTGCCAGCAAGTTCGACGAGCAGTACTTC. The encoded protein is CASKFDEQYF.